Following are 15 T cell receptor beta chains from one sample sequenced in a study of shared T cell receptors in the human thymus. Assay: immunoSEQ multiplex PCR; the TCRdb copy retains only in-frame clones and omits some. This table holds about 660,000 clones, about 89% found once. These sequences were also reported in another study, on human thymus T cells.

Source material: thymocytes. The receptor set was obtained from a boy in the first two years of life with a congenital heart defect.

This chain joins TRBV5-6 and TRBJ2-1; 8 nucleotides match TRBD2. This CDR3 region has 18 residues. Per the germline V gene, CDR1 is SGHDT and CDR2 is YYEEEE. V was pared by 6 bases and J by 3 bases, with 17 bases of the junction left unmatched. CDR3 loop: CASTLAGSGRAFYNEQFF. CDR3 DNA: TGTGCCAGCACCCTCGCCGGTTCCGGGAGGGCCTTCTACAATGAGCAGTTCTTC. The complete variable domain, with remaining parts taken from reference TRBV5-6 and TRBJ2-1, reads DAGVTQSPTHLIKTRGQQVTLRCSPKSGHDTVSWYQQALGQGPQFIFQYYEEEERQRGNFPDRFSGHQFPNYSSELNVNALLLGDSALYLCASTLAGSGRAFYNEQFFGPGTRLTVL.

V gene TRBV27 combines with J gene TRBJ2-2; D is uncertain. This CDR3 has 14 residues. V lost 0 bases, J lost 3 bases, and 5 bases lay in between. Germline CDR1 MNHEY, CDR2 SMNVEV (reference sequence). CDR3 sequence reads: CASSLSSDTGELFF. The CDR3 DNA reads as TGTGCCAGCAGTTTATCGAGTGACACCGGGGAGCTGTTTTTT.

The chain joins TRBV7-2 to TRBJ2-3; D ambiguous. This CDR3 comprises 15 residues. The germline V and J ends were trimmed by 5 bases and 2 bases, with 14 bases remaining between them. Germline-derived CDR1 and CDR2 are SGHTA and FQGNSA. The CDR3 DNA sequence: TGTGCCAGCAGCCACGCTGCGAGATACACAGATACGCAGTATTTT. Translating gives CASSHAARYTDTQYF.

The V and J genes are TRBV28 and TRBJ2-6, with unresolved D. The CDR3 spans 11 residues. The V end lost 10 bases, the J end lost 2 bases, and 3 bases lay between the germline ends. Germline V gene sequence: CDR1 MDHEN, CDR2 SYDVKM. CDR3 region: CATAGANVLTF. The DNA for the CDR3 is TGTGCCACGGCTGGGGCCAACGTCCTGACTTTC. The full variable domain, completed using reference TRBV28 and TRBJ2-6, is DVKVTQSSRYLVKRTGEKVFLECVQDMDHENMFWYRQDPGLGLRLIYFSYDVKMKEKGDIPEGYSVSREKKERFSLILESASTNQTSMYLCATAGANVLTFGAGSRLTVL.

For the CDR3, the DNA is TGTGCCAGCAGTGACGACAGGGGACTAAGGACAGATACGCAGTATTTT. Its translation: CASSDDRGLRTDTQYF. The J gene is TRBJ2-3, the V gene TRBV2, with a possible D match to TRBD1 (8 bases). CDR3 length: 16 residues. Per germline, CDR1 SNHLY and CDR2 FYNNEI. Trimming cost V 3 bases and J 3 bases, with 16 bases left between them.

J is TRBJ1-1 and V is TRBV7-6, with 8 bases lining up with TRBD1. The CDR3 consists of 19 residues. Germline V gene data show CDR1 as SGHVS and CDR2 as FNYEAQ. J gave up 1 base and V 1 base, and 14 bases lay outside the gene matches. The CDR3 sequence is CASSLVQPWTGQTNTEAFF. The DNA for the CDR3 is TGTGCCAGCAGCTTAGTCCAACCTTGGACAGGGCAAACGAACACTGAAGCTTTCTTT.

CDR3 protein: CASSQGTGVEQPQHF. As DNA, the CDR3 is TGCGCCAGCAGCCAAGGGACAGGGGTCGAACAGCCCCAGCATTTT. The gene calls are TRBV4-3 and TRBJ1-5, with 9 bases that match TRBD1. This CDR3 is 15 amino acids long. V was pared by 1 base and J by 7 bases, with 5 bases of the junction left unmatched. Germline V gives CDR1 LGHNA, CDR2 YSLEER.

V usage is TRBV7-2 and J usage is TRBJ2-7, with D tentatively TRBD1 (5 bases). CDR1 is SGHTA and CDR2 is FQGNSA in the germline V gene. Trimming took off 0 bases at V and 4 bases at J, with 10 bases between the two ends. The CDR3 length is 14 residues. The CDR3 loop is CASSLATGYYEQYF. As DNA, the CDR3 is TGTGCCAGCAGCTTAGCCACAGGATATTACGAGCAGTACTTC.

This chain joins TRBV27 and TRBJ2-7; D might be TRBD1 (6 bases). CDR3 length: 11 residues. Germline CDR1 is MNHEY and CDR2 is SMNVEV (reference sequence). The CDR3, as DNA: TGTACACACGGGGACAAGTACGAGCAGTACTTC. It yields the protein CTHGDKYEQYF.

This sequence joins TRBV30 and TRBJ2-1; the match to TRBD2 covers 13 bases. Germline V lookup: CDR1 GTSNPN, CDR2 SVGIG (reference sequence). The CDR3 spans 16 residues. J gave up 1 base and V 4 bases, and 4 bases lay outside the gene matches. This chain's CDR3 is CAWKLAGGGSYNEQFF. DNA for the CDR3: TGTGCCTGGAAACTAGCGGGAGGGGGGTCCTACAATGAGCAGTTCTTC.

For the CDR3, the DNA is TGTGCCAGCTCACCACGTCGGACAGTAAGCCTCCAAGAGACCCAGTACTTC. Translating gives CASSPRRTVSLQETQYF. This chain links TRBV18 with TRBJ2-5, with TRBD1 as a possible D gene (6 bases). This CDR3 comprises 17 residues. The ends were cut back, 1 base at V and 1 base at J, with 16 bases in the middle. Germline assignment: CDR1 KGHSH and CDR2 LQKENI.

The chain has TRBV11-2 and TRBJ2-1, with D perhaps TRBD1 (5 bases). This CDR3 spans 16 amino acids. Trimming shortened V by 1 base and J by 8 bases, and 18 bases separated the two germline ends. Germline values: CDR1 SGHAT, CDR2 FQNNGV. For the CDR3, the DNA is TGTGCCAGCAGCTTAGGGGTTAATCAGGGTCCGGATGAGCAGTTCTTC. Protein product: CASSLGVNQGPDEQFF.

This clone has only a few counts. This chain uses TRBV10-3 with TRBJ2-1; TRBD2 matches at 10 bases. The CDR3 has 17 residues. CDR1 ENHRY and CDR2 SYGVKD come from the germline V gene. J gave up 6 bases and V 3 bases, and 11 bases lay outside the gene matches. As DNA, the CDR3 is TGTGCCATCAGTGAAGGACTAGCGGATGGGGAGGGCAATGAGCAGTTCTTC. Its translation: CAISEGLADGEGNEQFF.

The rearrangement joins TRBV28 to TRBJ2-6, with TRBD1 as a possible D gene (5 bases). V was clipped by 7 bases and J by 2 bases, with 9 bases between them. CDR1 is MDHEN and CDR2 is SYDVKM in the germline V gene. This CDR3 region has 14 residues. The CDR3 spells CASIKGAGANVLTF. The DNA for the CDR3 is TGTGCCAGCATCAAAGGGGCTGGGGCCAACGTCCTGACTTTC.

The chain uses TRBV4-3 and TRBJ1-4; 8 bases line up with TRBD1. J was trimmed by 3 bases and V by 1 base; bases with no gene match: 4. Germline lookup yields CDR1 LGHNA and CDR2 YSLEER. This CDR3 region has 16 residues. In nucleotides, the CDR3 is TGCGCCAGCAGCCAAGGACAGGGACAGGCTAATGAAAAACTGTTTTTT. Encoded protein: CASSQGQGQANEKLFF.